Listed here is a single T cell receptor (beta chain). These data come from a study of T cell responses to AZD1222 COVID-19 vaccine. Profiled with immunoSEQ multiplex PCR; TCRdb holds only in-frame clones, not every one. The sample consists of approximately 130,000 clones, 70% to 85% of them appearing once. Germline V gene sequence: CDR1 SGHTA, CDR2 FQGNSA. Trimming cost V 5 bases and J 4 bases; bases outside gene matches: 10. There are 15 residues in the CDR3. The chain is built from TRBV7-2 and TRBJ1-2, with 7 bases identical to TRBD1. Sequenced material: peripheral blood, taken 28 days after the second AZD1222 dose. This clonotype was obtained from an adult who received the AZD1222 COVID-19 vaccine. This CDR3 reads CASSGRGQVVYGYTF. CDR3 coding DNA: TGTGCCAGCAGCGGGAGAGGACAGGTCGTCTATGGCTACACCTTC.